This TCR beta chain was documented in a study of identical twins. Among all donors, each was a healthy Caucasian. V was trimmed by 3 bases and J by 0 bases, leaving 11 bases between them. CDR3 size: 15 residues. Template switching (which added a universal primer site) was used, and cDNA carried unique molecular identifiers. TCRdb reanalysed the 5' RACE reads using MiXCR and keeps one entry per CDR3 protein. The data contain about 530,000 distinct CDR3 sequences, under 25% of them singletons. Study-wide findings and caveats: A partial confounding effect on zero-insertion analyses could come from invariant MAIT and iNKT cells. Twin sharing of out-of-frame TCR alpha was underestimated by models in monozygotic pairs.

This clonotype has just a few counts. Its antigen is as yet unknown. The same data also went into a second study, on yellow fever vaccine responses in identical twins.

The source of this sequence is a woman between 18 and 30 years old in good health. The chain joins TRBV12-3 or TRBV12-4 to TRBJ2-5; possible D gene TRBD2, 6 bases. Sequencing was performed on CD4+ T cells sorted from blood. This CDR3 is CASSLGLMYQETQYF. DNA of the CDR3: TGTGCCAGCAGTTTGGGACTGATGTACCAAGAGACCCAGTACTTC.